This is a list of T cell receptor beta chains from one sample in a study of sequential checkpoint blockade in melanoma. TCRdb's copy holds only in-frame clones and misses some; the assay was immunoSEQ multiplex PCR. This table holds under 7,500 clones, 20% to 25% found once. Material: tumor tissue (inferred from file names), obtained from a patient given nivolumab and ipilimumab in sequence. The receptor set was obtained from a human donor with melanoma. Each CDR3 is given without its conserved first and last residue. D genes are given only for firm matches. Clone size, where shown, is once, few, many, or a class for clones that have expanded.

clone_size j_call v_call d_call cdr3_aa
NA TRBJ2-1 TRBV5-1 TRBD2 ATRSSGTYNEQF
few TRBJ2-1 TRBV11-3 TRBD2 ASSLTGVAGSSYNEQF
NA TRBJ1-2 TRBV11-3 TRBD1 ASSLMTGENYGYT
NA TRBJ1-1 TRBV29-1 TRBD1 SVKGQRVNTEAF
NA TRBJ1-5 TRBV30 NA AWSVAGFTGNQPQH
once TRBJ2-7 TRBV29-1 TRBD2 SVDGAGGPKDEQY
medium-sized TRBJ2-4 TRBV15 NA ATSRDRPALLIKGNIQY
many TRBJ2-3 TRBV11-3 TRBD2 ASSLASGRADTQY
NA TRBJ2-1 TRBV18 NA ASSPGSDEQF
medium-sized TRBJ2-1 TRBV11-3 TRBD2 ASSPMTSGRSDEQF
medium-sized TRBJ2-7 TRBV9 TRBD2 ASSGPLAGGSYEQY
few TRBJ1-1 TRBV10-2 TRBD1 ASSRGQGLTEAF
medium-sized TRBJ1-1 TRBV28 NA ASSPIQNTEAF
once TRBJ2-1 TRBV5-1 NA ASSLEAALGEQF
few TRBJ2-7 TRBV11-3 NA ASSLSQGSYEQY
few TRBJ1-1 TRBV18 NA ASSPSGDTEAF
few TRBJ2-7 TRBV19 TRBD1 ASSIGQGAVYEQY
few TRBJ2-1 TRBV19 TRBD2 ASSMRLLAGKYNEQF
once TRBJ2-7 TRBV5-1 NA ASSLGRGVYEQY
NA TRBJ2-7 TRBV18 TRBD1 ASSLKTGGTYEQY
NA TRBJ2-7 TRBV9 TRBD1 ASSVQGVPYEQY
few TRBJ2-7 TRBV11-3 TRBD1 ASSLDRGTHEQY
few TRBJ2-7 TRBV18 TRBD2 ASSPTISGGAESYEQY
few TRBJ2-3 TRBV7-6 NA ASSLDPTYTDTQY